This TCR beta chain was obtained from a study of T cell responses to AZD1222 COVID-19 vaccine. The overall study: Investigators merged groups given second doses at roughly 4 or roughly 12 weeks. Study findings and constraints: Increased Spike-specific TCR breadth and depth were observed after two AZD1222 doses.

Clones were read by immunoSEQ multiplex PCR, and TCRdb kept only the in-frame ones, dropping some. This sample has around 86,000 clones, with around 90% found just once. Germline V gene lookup returns CDR1 KGHSH and CDR2 LQKENI. The CDR3 runs to 16 residues. V lost 2 bases and J lost 1; bases outside the gene matches: 3. A word on this clone: Its specificity is not known.

This clonotype was obtained from an adult in good health. The starting material was peripheral blood, obtained on day 0 of AZD1222 vaccination. V usage is TRBV18 and J usage is TRBJ1-2; 11 nucleotides match TRBD1. As DNA, the CDR3 is TGTGCCAGCTCACCAAGGACAGGGGGCGATAACTATGGCTACACCTTC. It codes for CASSPRTGGDNYGYTF.